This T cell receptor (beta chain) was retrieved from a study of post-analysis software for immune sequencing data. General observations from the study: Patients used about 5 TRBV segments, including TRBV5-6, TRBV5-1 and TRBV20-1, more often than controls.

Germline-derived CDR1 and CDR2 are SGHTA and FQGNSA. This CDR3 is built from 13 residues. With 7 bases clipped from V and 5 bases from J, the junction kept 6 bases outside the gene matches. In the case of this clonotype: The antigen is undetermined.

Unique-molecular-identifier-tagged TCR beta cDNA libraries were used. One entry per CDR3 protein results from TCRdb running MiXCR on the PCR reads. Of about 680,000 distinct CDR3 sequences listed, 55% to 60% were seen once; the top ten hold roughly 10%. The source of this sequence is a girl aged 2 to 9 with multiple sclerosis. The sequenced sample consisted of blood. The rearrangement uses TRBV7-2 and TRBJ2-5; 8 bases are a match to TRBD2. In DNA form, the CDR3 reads TGTGCCAGCAACTCGGGACTAGTGGAGACCCAGTACTTC. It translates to CASNSGLVETQYF. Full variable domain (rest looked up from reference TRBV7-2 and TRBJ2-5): GAGVSQSPSNKVTEKGKDVELRCDPISGHTALYWYRQSLGQGLEFLIYFQGNSAPDKSGLPSDRFSAERTGGSVSTLTIQRTQQEDSAVYLCASNSGLVETQYFGPGTRLLVL.